Shown below are 15 T cell receptor beta chains from a single sample sequenced in a study of response to subunit inactivated influenza vaccine. TCRdb re-called the RT-PCR reads through MiXCR, storing one row per CDR3 protein. The repertoire holds roughly 620,000 distinct CDR3 sequences, with roughly 12% as singletons. This sample also appeared in a second study, on T cells expressing NK-cell markers. That paper states: TCR beta cDNA was made by 5'RACE template switching with UMIs.

The sequencing used PBMCs from blood, collected on the day of vaccination. The receptors were gathered from a man over 45 who received an inactivated influenza vaccine.

The sample holds a few counts of this clonotype. This rearrangement joins TRBV10-2 to TRBJ2-7; 7 bases line up with TRBD1. Germline V lookup: CDR1 WSHSY, CDR2 SAAADI. There are 13 residues in the CDR3. V trimming: 3 bases; J trimming: 3 bases; junction bases outside the gene matches: 2. CDR3 region: CASSEAGGYEQYF. The CDR3 DNA reads TGCGCCAGCAGTGAAGCAGGGGGCTACGAGCAGTACTTC.

Only a few counts were recorded for this clonotype. The V gene is TRBV11-2, the J gene TRBJ2-1; TRBD2 is a possible D gene (5 bases). Germline CDR1 and CDR2: SGHAT and FQNNGV. This CDR3 is built from 16 residues. V gave up 5 bases and J gave up 2 bases, with 16 bases separating them. CDR3 coding DNA: TGTGCCAGCAGCCCGCGGGCCAGCGGTGCCTACAATGAGCAGTTCTTC. It translates to CASSPRASGAYNEQFF.

As regards this clonotype: A clone one base away is much larger, so this may be a read error. V and J are TRBV28 and TRBJ2-5, with D unresolved. The CDR3 covers 10 residues. The ends were cut back, 8 bases at V and 5 bases at J, with 6 bases in the middle. Germline V lookup: CDR1 MDHEN, CDR2 SYDVKM. In DNA, the CDR3 is TGTGCCAGCGGCCGGGAGACCCAGTACTTC. The encoded protein is CASGRETQYF.

This clonotype was recorded a few times. This chain joins TRBV7-9 and TRBJ2-3, with 8 bases matching TRBD2. Per germline, CDR1 SEHNR and CDR2 FQNEAQ (reference sequence). The CDR3 length is 16 residues. V dropped 2 bases and J dropped 3; count of bases not matched to a gene: 7. The CDR3 loop reads CASSLHRGGLTDTQYF. In DNA form, the CDR3 reads TGTGCCAGCAGCTTACATCGGGGGGGCTTAACAGATACGCAGTATTTT. Full variable domain (missing parts from reference TRBV7-9 and TRBJ2-3): DTGVSQNPRHKITKRGQNVTFRCDPISEHNRLYWYRQTLGQGPEFLTYFQNEAQLEKSRLLSDRFSAERPKGSFSTLEIQRTEQGDSAMYLCASSLHRGGLTDTQYFGPGTRLTVL.

This clonotype has more than one count but fewer than ten. The CDR3 sequence: CSATIAGGPNEQFF. DNA of the CDR3: TGCAGTGCCACTATAGCGGGAGGGCCCAATGAGCAGTTCTTC. The V and J genes are TRBV20-1 and TRBJ2-1; 11 bases are a match to TRBD2. V dropped 6 bases and J dropped 6; count of bases not matched to a gene: 7. The CDR3 loop spans 14 amino acids. The germline V gene encodes CDR1 DFQATT and CDR2 SNEGSKA (reference sequence).

This clonotype was picked up a small number of times. V gene TRBV20-1 combines with J gene TRBJ2-1; 12 bases map to TRBD2. The J segment lost 12 bases and the V segment lost 6 bases, leaving 9 bases of the junction unmatched. The CDR3 loop spans 13 amino acids. From germline, CDR1 is DFQATT and CDR2 SNEGSKA (reference sequence). The CDR3 bases are TGCAGTGCGGACGGACTAGCGGGACTTAGGCAGTTCTTC. It specifies CSADGLAGLRQFF.

The sample holds a few counts of this clonotype. The CDR3 bases are TGCGCCAGCAGCTTGGCCGGCAGGGGGCAGTTAGAGACCCAGTACTTC. It translates to CASSLAGRGQLETQYF. This sequence joins TRBV5-1 and TRBJ2-5, with 8 bases aligning to TRBD1. After removal of 0 bases from V and 4 bases from J, the junction contained 8 bases not matched to a gene. The CDR3 length is 16 residues. Germline values: CDR1 SGHRS, CDR2 YFSETQ.

This clonotype was observed a few times. The chain is built from TRBV20-1 and TRBJ1-3; D not resolved. In germline, CDR1 is DFQATT, CDR2 SNEGSKA (reference sequence). The CDR3 runs to 14 residues. Trimming took 2 bases from V and 0 from J, leaving 8 bases between them. This CDR3 is CSARSAGSGNTIYF. The CDR3 DNA reads TGCAGTGCTAGATCGGCGGGCTCTGGAAACACCATATATTTT.

This clonotype was counted many times. The chain's CDR3 is CASSRGQGQPQHF. The CDR3 DNA is TGTGCCAGCAGTAGGGGACAGGGACAGCCCCAGCATTTT. V gene TRBV12-3 or TRBV12-4 combines with J gene TRBJ1-5, with TRBD1 identical over 9 bases. Trimming removed 5 bases from V and 7 bases from J; junction bases left unmatched: 3. The CDR3 runs to 13 residues.

This clonotype has more than one count but fewer than ten. The CDR3 loop is CASSLFQGYEQYF. CDR3 sequence (DNA): TGTGCCAGCAGCTTGTTTCAGGGCTACGAGCAGTACTTC. This chain joins TRBV5-4 and TRBJ2-7; D may be TRBD1 (5 bases). Germline CDR1 SGHNT, CDR2 YYREEE (reference sequence). The CDR3 sequence is 13 residues long. Trimming stripped 1 base from V and 3 bases from J, with 8 bases between.

The V and J genes are TRBV14 and TRBJ2-7; D uncertain. Germline CDR1 and CDR2: SGHDN and FVKESK. V lost 3 bases to trimming and J lost 9 bases, with 15 bases between them. This CDR3 spans 13 amino acids. For the CDR3, the DNA is TGTGCCAGCAGCCAGGCTACGGCCGGTGGGCAGTACTTC. This codes for CASSQATAGGQYF.

This clonotype was seen a few times. The chain links TRBV6-1 to TRBJ1-2; the D gene is possibly TRBD1 (5 bases). V gave up 6 bases and J gave up 8 bases, with 19 bases separating them. The CDR3 is 14 residues long. Germline lookup yields CDR1 MNHNS and CDR2 SASEGT. The CDR3 DNA reads TGTGCCAGCAGGAACCGGGGCTTGCTAGACGGCTACACCTTC. Translating gives CASRNRGLLDGYTF.

This clonotype was seen only a few times. The chain has TRBV20-1 and TRBJ2-7, with a possible D match to TRBD2 (5 bases). Trimming removed 6 bases from V and 2 bases from J, with 20 bases in between. CDR3 length: 15 amino acids. Germline CDR1 reads DFQATT; CDR2 reads SNEGSKA (reference sequence). Here the CDR3 DNA reads TGCAGTGCCCCCTCCATGACATCCGGGGCCTACGAGCAGTACTTC. Its translation is CSAPSMTSGAYEQYF.

This clonotype was observed at least ten times. CDR3 loop: CSVGSSYYEQYF. The DNA for the CDR3 is TGCAGTGTGGGCAGTTCCTACTACGAGCAGTACTTC. The genes are TRBV20-1 and TRBJ2-7; D gene unclear. The CDR3 sequence is 12 residues long. The germline gives CDR1 DFQATT, CDR2 SNEGSKA (reference sequence). V was trimmed by 7 bases and J by 3 bases, leaving 13 bases between them.

This clonotype has more than one count but fewer than ten. This rearrangement joins TRBV20-1 to TRBJ2-7, with 9 bases aligning to TRBD2. Germline lookup yields CDR1 DFQATT and CDR2 SNEGSKA (reference sequence). The junction had 7 bases not matched to a gene; V was cut back by 0 bases and J by 4 bases. The CDR3 has 15 residues. This chain's CDR3 is CSARDLLAGMYEQYF. The CDR3 nucleotides are TGCAGTGCTAGAGATCTCCTAGCGGGGATGTACGAGCAGTACTTC.